A single count supports the clone carrying this T cell receptor (beta chain). This entry belongs to a study of blood T cell repertoires in COVID-19. As for the study in general: Samples of COVID-19 (acute and convalescent) were obtained from the United States, Italy and Spain. Sample material is recorded as cDNA or gDNA derived from T cells, B-cell-depleted T cells, or PBMCs.

In the original workflow: It was from reference gene primer amplification that nucleated cell counts were estimated. Profiled with immunoSEQ multiplex PCR; TCRdb holds only in-frame clones, not every one. V and J calls and clone size come straight from that table; D and trimming were deduced from the DNA. The sample has roughly 200,000 clones, around three quarters seen once. Germline loops: CDR1 MNHEY, CDR2 SVGAGI. This CDR3 is 15 amino acids long. The V end was cut by 6 bases, the J end by 1 base, with 12 bases between. The source material was peripheral blood. The J gene is TRBJ2-2, the V gene TRBV6-5, with D possibly TRBD1 on 6 matching bases. The TCR comes from a woman in her seventies with acute or convalescent COVID-19. The CDR3 region is CASRRGGWNTGELFF. CDR3 DNA: TGTGCCAGCAGAAGAGGGGGTTGGAACACCGGGGAGCTGTTTTTT.